Presented here are 24 T cell receptor beta chains from one specimen sequenced in a study of blood T cell repertoires in COVID-19. The data were produced by immunoSEQ multiplex PCR, yet TCRdb's version contains in-frame clones alone and is incomplete. Among more than 75,000 clones, around 90% were seen once, and the ten largest hold approximately 2.4%. The sequenced sample consisted of peripheral blood. These receptor sequences come from a man aged 50 to 60 with acute or convalescent COVID-19.

Written as DNA, the CDR3 is TGTGCCAGCAGCTTGTCCCTGGACAGGGGCACCGGGGAGCTGTTTTTT. Translating it yields CASSLSLDRGTGELFF. This sequence joins TRBV7-9 and TRBJ2-2; 9 positions match TRBD1. The CDR3 spans 16 residues. V gave up 3 bases and J gave up 4 bases; unmatched junction bases: 6. In germline, CDR1 is SEHNR, CDR2 FQNEAQ (reference sequence). Full variable domain (outside the CDR3, taken from reference TRBV7-9 and TRBJ2-2): DTGVSQNPRHKITKRGQNVTFRCDPISEHNRLYWYRQTLGQGPEFLTYFQNEAQLEKSRLLSDRFSAERPKGSFSTLEIQRTEQGDSAMYLCASSLSLDRGTGELFFGEGSRLTVL.

J is TRBJ2-5 and V is TRBV5-1; possible D gene TRBD1, 5 bases. CDR1 is SGHRS and CDR2 is YFSETQ in the germline V gene. Trimming pared 2 bases from V and 5 bases from J, leaving 13 bases between. This CDR3 contains 14 residues. This chain's CDR3 is CASSFGQGRETQYF. Here the CDR3 DNA reads TGCGCCAGCAGCTTCGGTCAGGGCAGGGAGACCCAGTACTTC.

The chain has TRBV19 and TRBJ1-6; 9 bases match TRBD1. The CDR3 extends over 14 amino acids. With V trimmed by 8 bases and J by 9 bases, 8 bases remained unmatched. CDR1 is LNHDA and CDR2 is SQIVND in the germline V gene (reference sequence). The CDR3 DNA sequence: TGTGCCAGTCGACCGGGACAGGGCGGTTCACCCCTCCACTTT. Protein: CASRPGQGGSPLHF. The full variable domain, with the rest looked up from reference TRBV19 and TRBJ1-6, is DGGITQSPKYLFRKEGQNVTLSCEQNLNHDAMYWYRQDPGQGLRLIYYSQIVNDFQKGDIAEGYSVSREKKESFPLTVTSAQKNPTAFYLCASRPGQGGSPLHFGNGTRLTVT.

The genes are TRBV6-2 or TRBV6-3 and TRBJ2-7; TRBD2 agrees at 15 bases. The CDR3 is 17 residues long. V gave up 6 bases and J gave up 2 bases; unmatched junction bases: 8. Germline V gives CDR1 MNHEY, CDR2 SVGEGT. The CDR3 spells CASSDGLAGGTTYEQYV. CDR3 bases: TGTGCCAGCAGCGACGGACTAGCGGGGGGGACTACCTACGAGCAGTACGTC.

The J gene is TRBJ2-3, the V gene TRBV19, with TRBD1 matching over 9 bases. The V segment lost 8 bases and the J segment 6 bases; nucleotides outside the gene matches: 12. This CDR3 has 15 residues. Germline V gene lookup returns CDR1 LNHDA and CDR2 SQIVND (reference sequence). The CDR3 loop is CASERTGGPADTQYF. CDR3 coding DNA: TGTGCCAGTGAAAGAACAGGGGGCCCGGCGGATACGCAGTATTTT.

The gene calls are TRBV19 and TRBJ2-1; 14 bases line up with TRBD2. Trimming removed 7 bases from V and 0 bases from J; junction bases left unmatched: 2. Looked up from germline, CDR1 is LNHDA and CDR2 is SQIVND (reference sequence). CDR3 length equals 16 residues. This CDR3 is CASTGLAGGSYNEQFF. In DNA form, the CDR3 reads TGTGCCAGTACCGGACTAGCGGGAGGCTCCTACAATGAGCAGTTCTTC.

This rearrangement joins TRBV6-5 to TRBJ1-1, with 10 bases fitting TRBD1. Germline CDR1 reads MNHEY; CDR2 reads SVGAGI. This CDR3 is built from 15 residues. After removal of 0 bases from V and 5 bases from J, the junction contained 3 bases not matched to a gene. The chain's CDR3 is CASSYSLGQGTEAFF. In DNA form, the CDR3 reads TGTGCCAGCAGTTACTCGTTGGGACAGGGGACTGAAGCTTTCTTT.

V gene TRBV5-4 combines with J gene TRBJ1-1, with D perhaps TRBD1 (5 bases). V was pared by 3 bases and J by 8 bases, with 11 bases between. CDR3 size: 12 residues. The germline gives CDR1 SGHNT, CDR2 YYREEE (reference sequence). The CDR3 here is CASSSVRGEAFF. CDR3 DNA sequence: TGTGCCAGCAGCTCGGTCCGGGGGGAAGCTTTCTTT.

This chain uses TRBV12-3 or TRBV12-4 with TRBJ1-5, with TRBD1 matching 7 bases. The junction had 3 bases not matched to a gene; V was cut back by 4 bases and J by 6 bases. This CDR3 region has 13 residues. CDR3 sequence: CASSSNRGQPQHF. CDR3 sequence (DNA): TGTGCCAGCAGTTCGAACAGGGGTCAGCCCCAGCATTTT.

V is TRBV29-1 and J is TRBJ2-2; unclear D gene. The CDR3 is 12 residues long. V lost 4 bases to trimming and J lost 1 base, with 4 bases between them. Germline assignment: CDR1 SQVTM and CDR2 ANQGSEA. For the CDR3, the DNA is TGCAGCGTTGCCAGGAACACCGGGGAGCTGTTTTTT. Translating it yields CSVARNTGELFF.

The chain uses TRBV27 and TRBJ1-5, with 10 bases fitting TRBD1. Germline V gene sequence: CDR1 MNHEY, CDR2 SMNVEV (reference sequence). J lost 4 bases, V lost 4 bases, and 1 base had no gene match. The CDR3 consists of 14 residues. The CDR3 coding sequence is TGTGCCAGCAGTTGGACAGGGGGTAATCAGCCCCAGCATTTT. It translates to CASSWTGGNQPQHF.

This clone appeared a single time. The chain joins TRBV12-5 to TRBJ2-5; 7 bases fit TRBD1. CDR1 and CDR2 from the germline V gene are LGHNT and FRNRAP. J lost 5 bases, V lost 5 bases, and 5 bases had no gene match. The CDR3 loop spans 13 amino acids. In nucleotides, the CDR3 is TGTGCTAGTGGTACCCCGACAGGGGAGACCCAGTACTTC. This translates into CASGTPTGETQYF. Complete variable domain (other parts from reference TRBV12-5 and TRBJ2-5): DARVTQTPRHKVTEMGQEVTMRCQPILGHNTVFWYRQTMMQGLELLAYFRNRAPLDDSGMPKDRFSAEMPDATLATLKIQPSEPRDSAVYFCASGTPTGETQYFGPGTRLLVL.

The chain is built from TRBV7-8 and TRBJ2-1, with a possible D match to TRBD2 (5 bases). Germline assignment: CDR1 SGHVS and CDR2 FQNEAQ. V was cut by 5 bases and J by 4 bases, with 15 bases left in between. CDR3 size: 15 residues. The CDR3 DNA follows: TGTGCCAGCAGCCGCACCCCGGGAAATTACAATGAGCAGTTCTTC. Protein product: CASSRTPGNYNEQFF.

The chain carries TRBV3-1 (or the pseudogene TRBV3-2) and TRBJ1-6; 8 nucleotides agree with TRBD1. This CDR3 is built from 16 residues. Germline CDR1 LGHDT, CDR2 YNNKEL (reference sequence). The junction had 5 bases not matched to a gene; V was cut back by 4 bases and J by 3 bases. CDR3 DNA sequence: TGTGCCAGCAGCCCTACTGGACAGGGCTATAATTCACCCCTCCACTTT. Its translation: CASSPTGQGYNSPLHF.

This rearrangement joins TRBV6-1 to TRBJ2-5, with D perhaps matching TRBD1 (5 bases). CDR3 length: 13 amino acids. Trimming removed 2 bases at V and 7 bases at J, with 11 bases between. CDR1 and CDR2 from the germline V gene are MNHNS and SASEGT. The CDR3: CASSETGGGTQYF. CDR3 DNA sequence: TGTGCCAGCAGTGAAACAGGCGGCGGGACCCAGTACTTC.

The V and J genes are TRBV27 and TRBJ1-4; 9 bases are a match to TRBD1. V lost 6 bases, J lost 8 bases, and 7 bases stayed unmatched. The CDR3 is 14 amino acids. From germline, CDR1 is MNHEY and CDR2 SMNVEV (reference sequence). This CDR3 reads CASRRKQGAEKLFF. CDR3 coding DNA: TGTGCCAGCAGGAGAAAACAGGGGGCGGAAAAACTGTTTTTT.

The gene calls are TRBV25-1 and TRBJ2-7; D is unresolved. This CDR3 region has 15 residues. The V gene's germline CDR1 is MGHDK and CDR2 SYGVNS. The V and J ends lost 7 bases and 2 bases respectively, with 18 bases between them. The CDR3 here is CASISFGLPTYEQYV. In DNA, the CDR3 is TGTGCCAGCATTAGTTTCGGGTTGCCCACCTACGAGCAGTACGTC.

This chain uses TRBV6-2 or TRBV6-3 with TRBJ1-1; 8 nucleotides align to TRBD1. V lost 0 bases, J lost 5 bases, and 17 bases stayed unmatched. CDR1 MNHEY and CDR2 SVGEGT come from the germline V gene. The CDR3 covers 19 residues. The CDR3 loop reads CASSYSRRTGWVSETEAFF. In DNA, the CDR3 is TGTGCCAGCAGTTACTCGAGACGGACAGGGTGGGTTTCAGAGACTGAAGCTTTCTTT.

The chain carries TRBV18 and TRBJ2-2; 8 bases map to TRBD1. Germline V gene sequence: CDR1 KGHSH, CDR2 LQKENI. The CDR3 runs to 16 residues. V lost 6 bases to trimming and J lost 7 bases; unmatched junction nucleotides: 13. The CDR3: CASSPTDRGMSGELFF. CDR3 nucleotides: TGTGCCAGCTCCCCGACCGACAGGGGAATGAGCGGGGAGCTGTTTTTT. The whole variable domain, remainder taken from reference TRBV18 and TRBJ2-2, is NAGVMQNPRHLVRRRGQEARLRCSPMKGHSHVYWYRQLPEEGLKFMVYLQKENIIDESGMPKERFSAEFPKEGPSILRIQQVVRGDSAAYFCASSPTDRGMSGELFFGEGSRLTVL.

The J gene is TRBJ2-1, the V gene TRBV24-1, with 9 bases that match TRBD1. The germline V gene has CDR1 KGHDR and CDR2 SFDVKD. With 5 bases clipped from V and 9 bases from J, the junction kept 10 bases outside the gene matches. The CDR3 loop spans 15 amino acids. The CDR3 loop reads CATSVPGQGFSEQFF. The CDR3 DNA follows: TGTGCCACCAGTGTTCCGGGACAGGGATTTAGTGAGCAGTTCTTC.

The CDR3 coding sequence is TGTGCCTGGAGTAGAGGACAGGGGGACAATGAGCAGTTCTTC. Protein sequence: CAWSRGQGDNEQFF. The chain employs TRBV30 and TRBJ2-1; TRBD1 aligns across 10 bases. V trimming: 2 bases; J trimming: 5 bases; junction bases outside the gene matches: 3. Germline V gives CDR1 GTSNPN, CDR2 SVGIG (reference sequence). CDR3 size: 14 residues.

The chain combines TRBV9 with TRBJ2-3; 11 nucleotides align to TRBD1. CDR1 and CDR2 from the germline V gene are SGDLS and YYNGEE. Germline trimming cut 4 bases from V and 6 bases from J; bases unmatched to any gene: 13. The CDR3 extends over 17 amino acids. DNA for the CDR3: TGTGCCAGCAGCACAGGACAGGGGGCGAGTCCGAAGGATACGCAGTATTTT. It encodes CASSTGQGASPKDTQYF.

The rearrangement uses TRBV12-5 and TRBJ1-5; D gene ambiguous. Germline CDR1 is LGHNT and CDR2 is FRNRAP. The CDR3 totals 11 residues. V was clipped by 6 bases and J by 6 bases, with 6 bases between them. In DNA form, the CDR3 reads TGTGCTAGTGGGGTGGCTCAGCCCCAGCATTTT. Protein: CASGVAQPQHF.

The chain links TRBV11-2 to TRBJ2-3; the match to TRBD2 covers 7 bases. The ends lost 4 bases at V and 5 bases at J; junction bases unmatched: 12. CDR1 is SGHAT, CDR2 FQNNGV, per germline. The CDR3 extends over 16 amino acids. CDR3 sequence: CASSSERDLGVDTQYF. The CDR3 nucleotides are TGTGCCAGCAGCTCGGAGCGGGATCTTGGTGTAGATACGCAGTATTTT.